The subject of this entry is one T cell receptor beta chain. The antigen remains undetermined. Germline V gene sequence: CDR1 MNHNS, CDR2 SASEGT. Trimming took 3 bases from V and 4 from J; bases not matched to a gene: 11. The CDR3 runs 16 residues. The data were obtained in a study of cytomegalovirus exposure and HLA in healthy donors. General observations from the study: Among the CMV-associated chains, a few were confirmed in vitro as specific for CMV antigens.

The donors were members of the validation cohort comprising approximately 110 subjects, separate from the roughly 670-subject first cohort. Clones were sequenced by immunoSEQ multiplex PCR, and TCRdb holds only the in-frame ones, with some missing. The sample yields approximately 220,000 clones, around four fifths seen once. The TCR was taken from a woman younger than 45 in good health and CMV-seropositive. The genes are TRBV6-1 and TRBJ1-2; TRBD1 aligns across 7 bases. The sequenced material came from PBMCs. The chain's CDR3 is CASSEVTGVSLYGYTF. CDR3 nucleotide sequence: TGTGCCAGCAGTGAGGTTACAGGGGTATCTCTCTATGGCTACACCTTC.